A single sample gave rise to the 29 T cell receptor beta chains below, sequenced in a study of blood T cell repertoires in COVID-19. Measured with immunoSEQ multiplex PCR; TCRdb has only the in-frame clones, and not every one. The sample contains about 240,000 clones, under 85% of which appear only once. The material sequenced was peripheral blood. These receptors originate from a man aged 25 to 40 who had recovered from COVID-19.

This clone was detected only a few times. The chain couples TRBV2 to TRBJ1-5; 8 nucleotides match TRBD1. CDR1 SNHLY and CDR2 FYNNEI come from the germline V gene. CDR3 length: 16 amino acids. Losses at the gene ends were 6 bases for V and 6 bases for J; bases not matched to a gene: 13. This chain's CDR3 is CASSPPPGQGRQPQHF. The CDR3 DNA reads TGTGCCAGCAGCCCCCCCCCAGGACAGGGACGTCAGCCCCAGCATTTT.

This chain links TRBV9 with TRBJ2-7; TRBD1 might be the D (6 bases). The V gene's germline CDR1 is SGDLS and CDR2 YYNGEE. The CDR3 contains 15 residues. Trimming pared 3 bases from V and 6 bases from J, leaving 19 bases between. The CDR3 sequence is CASSGNRDKFAEQYF. Here the CDR3 DNA reads TGTGCCAGCAGCGGGAACCGGGACAAGTTTGCCGAGCAGTACTTC.

This chain uses TRBV6-1 with TRBJ1-3; no reliable D call. Trimming removed 3 bases at V and 4 bases at J, with 10 bases between. CDR3 length: 14 amino acids. Germline CDR1 is MNHNS and CDR2 is SASEGT. CDR3 sequence reads: CASSELRFGNTIYF. The CDR3 nucleotides are TGTGCCAGCAGTGAGTTGAGGTTCGGAAACACCATATATTTT.

The chain is built from TRBV29-1 and TRBJ2-5; unclear D gene. Germline-derived CDR1 and CDR2 are SQVTM and ANQGSEA. CDR3 size: 12 residues. Trimming removed 4 bases from V and 1 base from J, with 7 bases in between. The chain's CDR3 is CSVAGSQETQYF. The CDR3 coding sequence is TGCAGCGTTGCCGGGTCCCAAGAGACCCAGTACTTC. The full variable domain, with the rest looked up from reference TRBV29-1 and TRBJ2-5, is SAVISQKPSRDICQRGTSLTIQCQVDSQVTMMFWYRQQPGQSLTLIATANQGSEATYESGFVIDKFPISRPNLTFSTLTVSNMSPEDSSIYLCSVAGSQETQYFGPGTRLLVL.

The chain links TRBV7-3 to TRBJ2-3; D gene ambiguous. Germline CDR1 is SGHTA and CDR2 is FQGTGA. Trimming left V 8 bases short and J 7 bases short, with 13 bases between. The CDR3 is 12 amino acids. CDR3 coding DNA: TGTGCCAGCTTCTCCCTCGAGTATACGCAGTATTTT. Its translation: CASFSLEYTQYF.

This rearrangement joins TRBV2 to TRBJ1-1, with 7 bases that match TRBD1. With V trimmed by 6 bases and J by 7 bases, 2 bases remained unmatched. CDR3 length equals 11 residues. CDR1 is SNHLY, CDR2 FYNNEI, per germline. CDR3 region: CASRTGSEAFF. As DNA, the CDR3 is TGTGCCAGCAGGACAGGGAGTGAAGCTTTCTTT.

This chain's CDR3 is CATGGGTYYEQYF. The CDR3 DNA follows: TGTGCCACCGGGGGGGGAACCTACTACGAGCAGTACTTC. This sequence joins TRBV6-5 and TRBJ2-7; 8 bases are shared with TRBD2. The germline gives CDR1 MNHEY, CDR2 SVGAGI. The trim removed 10 bases at V and 3 bases at J, leaving 8 bases unmatched. CDR3 length: 13 amino acids.

The J gene is TRBJ2-5, the V gene TRBV10-3; TRBD1 matches 7 bases. CDR1 is ENHRY, CDR2 SYGVKD, per germline. The CDR3 contains 14 residues. V trimming: 9 bases; J trimming: 2 bases; junction bases outside the gene matches: 9. CDR3 amino acids: CAIRDSQRQETQYF. DNA of the CDR3: TGTGCCATTAGGGACAGTCAGCGGCAAGAGACCCAGTACTTC.

V and J are TRBV29-1 and TRBJ1-1; D possibly corresponds to TRBD1 (6 bases). Trimming took 5 bases from V and 2 from J, leaving 18 bases between them. CDR1 is SQVTM and CDR2 is ANQGSEA in the germline V gene. The CDR3 sequence is 15 residues long. The DNA for the CDR3 is TGCAGCGTTCGAGTCCACGGGACACCAAACACTGAAGCTTTCTTT. It translates to CSVRVHGTPNTEAFF.

This chain connects TRBV19 to TRBJ1-5, with unresolved D. Trimming removed 2 bases from V and 5 bases from J, with 19 bases in between. Germline loops: CDR1 LNHDA, CDR2 SQIVND (reference sequence). This CDR3 has 17 amino acids. The CDR3 nucleotides are TGTGCCAGTAGTATACTTCCAGGCCAGGCACCTCATCAGCCCCAGCATTTT. Its protein product is CASSILPGQAPHQPQHF.

The rearrangement links TRBV15 to TRBJ2-3, with 8 bases fitting TRBD1. The germline gives CDR1 LNHNV, CDR2 YYDKDF (reference sequence). Trimming took 5 bases from V and 5 from J; bases not matched to a gene: 6. This CDR3 spans 14 amino acids. In nucleotides, the CDR3 is TGTGCCACCAGCGCACGACAGGGGCAAGATACGCAGTATTTT. This gives the protein CATSARQGQDTQYF.

V is TRBV9 and J is TRBJ2-3, with D perhaps matching TRBD2 (6 bases). V shed 7 bases and J shed 0 bases, with 18 bases lying between them. This CDR3 contains 16 residues. Germline V lookup: CDR1 SGDLS, CDR2 YYNGEE. The DNA of the CDR3 is TGTGCCAGCGCTGTGGGGGGTCGACCTAGCACAGATACGCAGTATTTT. Amino acid sequence: CASAVGGRPSTDTQYF.

The chain recombines TRBV7-9 with TRBJ2-3; perhaps TRBD1 as D (6 bases). The V end lost 1 base, the J end lost 4 bases, and 15 bases lay between the germline ends. The CDR3 spans 16 residues. Germline lookup yields CDR1 SEHNR and CDR2 FQNEAQ (reference sequence). The CDR3 region is CASSLGVTGLADTQYF. The DNA of the CDR3 is TGTGCCAGCAGCTTAGGGGTTACAGGGTTGGCAGATACGCAGTATTTT. The whole variable domain, remainder taken from reference TRBV7-9 and TRBJ2-3, is DTGVSQNPRHKITKRGQNVTFRCDPISEHNRLYWYRQTLGQGPEFLTYFQNEAQLEKSRLLSDRFSAERPKGSFSTLEIQRTEQGDSAMYLCASSLGVTGLADTQYFGPGTRLTVL.

This rearrangement joins TRBV6-1 to TRBJ2-2; unclear D gene. This CDR3 is built from 17 residues. Per the germline V gene, CDR1 is MNHNS and CDR2 is SASEGT. V lost 4 bases and J 5 bases, leaving 20 bases between the germline ends. CDR3 DNA sequence: TGTGCCAGCAGTGTCCTAACCCCGGTAGTCGGGACCGGGGAGCTGTTTTTT. Translating gives CASSVLTPVVGTGELFF.

The V and J genes are TRBV7-2 and TRBJ2-5; 8 nucleotides line up with TRBD2. Germline values: CDR1 SGHTA, CDR2 FQGNSA. This CDR3 has 15 residues. V lost 5 bases, J lost 5 bases, and 10 bases stayed unmatched. The CDR3 here is CASSPRGSGAETQYF. The CDR3 bases are TGTGCCAGCAGCCCCCGGGGTAGCGGGGCGGAGACCCAGTACTTC.

This clone was seen more than once but under ten times. The V and J genes are TRBV4-1 and TRBJ1-2; 7 positions agree with TRBD1. CDR3 length equals 14 residues. V was pared by 1 base and J by 4 bases, with 3 bases of the junction left unmatched. From germline, CDR1 is MGHRA and CDR2 YSYEKL. CDR3 in DNA: TGCGCCAGCAGCCAAGGGGACAGCCTCTATGGCTACACCTTC. Translated: CASSQGDSLYGYTF.

This sequence joins TRBV11-1 and TRBJ2-1; D uncertain. The CDR3 is 13 residues long. V lost 2 bases and J lost 6, with 8 bases in between. CDR1 SGHAT and CDR2 FQDESV come from the germline V gene (reference sequence). The CDR3 region has the DNA TGTGCCAGCAGCTTACCAGTTTCCAATGAGCAGTTCTTC. It specifies CASSLPVSNEQFF.

V gene TRBV6-1 combines with J gene TRBJ1-2; the match to TRBD1 covers 11 bases. Trimming removed 1 base from V and 4 bases from J; junction bases left unmatched: 2. The CDR3 consists of 15 residues. CDR1 and CDR2 (germline): MNHNS, SASEGT. The CDR3 region is CASSEEGQGGYGYTF. For the CDR3, the DNA is TGTGCCAGCAGTGAAGAGGGACAGGGGGGCTATGGCTACACCTTC.

This clone was counted only a few times. An end of the junction does not agree with germline; a read error may underlie this. The chain joins TRBV12-3 or TRBV12-4 to TRBJ2-7; 8 bases are a match to TRBD1. This CDR3 comprises 11 residues. CDR3 sequence: CASSKTGTGSF. In nucleotides, the CDR3 is TGTGCCAGCAGTAAGACCGGGACAGGTTCCTTC.

The V gene is TRBV10-1, the J gene TRBJ2-3, with D possibly matching TRBD1 (6 bases). The V gene lost 0 bases and the J gene lost 7 bases, with 20 bases spanning the gap. Germline V lookup: CDR1 WNHNN, CDR2 SYGVQD (reference sequence). The CDR3 is 17 amino acids. The CDR3 bases are TGCGCCAGCAGTGAGTCGACGTGGACACAGGGAAGCCATACGCAGTATTTT. It yields the protein CASSESTWTQGSHTQYF.

The chain combines TRBV7-3 with TRBJ2-2, with a possible D match to TRBD1 (5 bases). CDR1 is SGHTA and CDR2 is FQGTGA in the germline V gene. The CDR3 has 14 amino acids. V lost 5 bases to trimming and J lost 5 bases, with 12 bases between them. The CDR3 here is CASSPTTETGELFF. In DNA, the CDR3 is TGTGCCAGCAGCCCGACGACAGAAACCGGGGAGCTGTTTTTT.

The chain uses TRBV7-3 and TRBJ2-2; D is perhaps TRBD1 (5 bases). Germline CDR1 SGHTA, CDR2 FQGTGA. Trimming cost V 0 bases and J 7 bases, with 12 bases left between them. The CDR3 is made up of 15 amino acids. In nucleotides, the CDR3 is TGTGCCAGCAGCTTAACGTATAGGGGCGGCGGGGAGCTGTTTTTT. Its protein product is CASSLTYRGGGELFF.

This clone was detected only once. The chain links TRBV9 to TRBJ2-7; 8 bases are a match to TRBD2. J was trimmed by 1 base and V by 0 bases; bases with no gene match: 6. The V gene's germline CDR1 is SGDLS and CDR2 YYNGEE. The CDR3 covers 16 residues. CDR3 in DNA: TGTGCCAGCAGCGTAGGTCCGGGGGGGCGGTCCTACGAGCAGTACTTC. Translation gives CASSVGPGGRSYEQYF.

The V call is TRBV5-1, the J call TRBJ1-2, with TRBD1 matching over 7 bases. The CDR3 is 13 amino acids. CDR1 SGHRS and CDR2 YFSETQ come from the germline V gene. V gave up 4 bases and J gave up 3 bases; unmatched junction bases: 3. The CDR3 bases are TGCGCCAGCAGCGCCGGACAGGACTATGGCTACACCTTC. The encoded protein is CASSAGQDYGYTF.

V and J are TRBV15 and TRBJ2-7; D not certain. V was shortened by 3 bases and J by 3 bases, with 6 bases between the two germline ends. The CDR3 totals 12 residues. Looked up from germline, CDR1 is LNHNV and CDR2 is YYDKDF (reference sequence). CDR3 coding DNA: TGTGCCACCAGCAGTTACAGCTACGAGCAGTACTTC. Protein sequence: CATSSYSYEQYF.

The chain is built from TRBV6-5 and TRBJ2-3, with TRBD1 matching over 8 bases. The length of the CDR3 is 15 residues. The V gene end was trimmed by 2 bases and the J gene end by 1 base; junction bases not matched to a gene: 2. Germline V CDR1 and CDR2: MNHEY, SVGAGI. CDR3 DNA sequence: TGTGCCAGCAGTTACGCGGGACAGGGCACAGATACGCAGTATTTT. It encodes CASSYAGQGTDTQYF.

The chain couples TRBV7-9 to TRBJ2-2, with D tentatively TRBD1 (6 bases). Germline CDR1 SEHNR, CDR2 FQNEAQ (reference sequence). V lost 0 bases, J lost 6 bases, and 14 bases lay in between. This CDR3 comprises 16 residues. CDR3 loop: CASSLAGGGGSGELFF. The CDR3 DNA is TGTGCCAGCAGCTTAGCCGGTGGTGGGGGCTCCGGGGAGCTGTTTTTT.

The chain links TRBV19 to TRBJ1-2; perhaps TRBD1 as D (5 bases). Germline values: CDR1 LNHDA, CDR2 SQIVND (reference sequence). The V gene lost 3 bases and the J gene lost 2 bases, with 10 bases spanning the gap. This CDR3 is 14 amino acids long. The CDR3 DNA follows: TGTGCCAGTAGTATCATAGACAGAAACTATGGCTACACCTTC. Translating it yields CASSIIDRNYGYTF.

This clone was observed a few times. The chain couples TRBV2 to TRBJ1-1; 7 bases fit TRBD1. This CDR3 comprises 13 residues. CDR1 and CDR2 from the germline V gene are SNHLY and FYNNEI. V trimming: 4 bases; J trimming: 3 bases; junction bases outside the gene matches: 2. The CDR3 loop reads CASSVDRDTEAFF. The CDR3 region has the DNA TGTGCCAGCAGTGTCGACAGGGACACTGAAGCTTTCTTT. The full variable domain, rest sourced from reference TRBV2 and TRBJ1-1, is EPEVTQTPSHQVTQMGQEVILRCVPISNHLYFYWYRQILGQKVEFLVSFYNNEISEKSEIFDDQFSVERPDGSNFTLKIRSTKLEDSAMYFCASSVDRDTEAFFGQGTRLTVV.